This TCR beta chain was recovered during a study of T cells expressing NK-cell markers. Study summary: Sorted CD3+CD56-NKG2C+, CD3+CD56+NKG2C- and CD3+CD56+NKG2C+ T cells were the source of the TCR beta repertoires.

CDR1 is DFQATT, CDR2 SNEGSKA, per germline (reference sequence). This CDR3 has 17 amino acids. Note on this clonotype: What it binds is unknown.

The study, taken as a whole, reports: CD8+ T cells in more than five donors included dominant NKG2C+ clonotypes at 1.0-7.0%.

TCRdb reprocessed the 5' RACE reads, with one entry per CDR3 protein and no DNA. This repertoire includes 250,000 to 300,000 distinct CDR3 sequences. Source material: blood T cells: a sorted CD56 or NKG2C T cell subset, CD4+ or CD8+ T cells, or bulk PBMC T cells (not recorded which). The chain combines TRBV20-1 with TRBJ2-3; the D call of TRBD2 rests on TCRdb alone, since no DNA is present to check it. The receptor was derived from a woman aged 18 to 75 in good health. The CDR3 is CSARDGEPAGPSDTQYF.